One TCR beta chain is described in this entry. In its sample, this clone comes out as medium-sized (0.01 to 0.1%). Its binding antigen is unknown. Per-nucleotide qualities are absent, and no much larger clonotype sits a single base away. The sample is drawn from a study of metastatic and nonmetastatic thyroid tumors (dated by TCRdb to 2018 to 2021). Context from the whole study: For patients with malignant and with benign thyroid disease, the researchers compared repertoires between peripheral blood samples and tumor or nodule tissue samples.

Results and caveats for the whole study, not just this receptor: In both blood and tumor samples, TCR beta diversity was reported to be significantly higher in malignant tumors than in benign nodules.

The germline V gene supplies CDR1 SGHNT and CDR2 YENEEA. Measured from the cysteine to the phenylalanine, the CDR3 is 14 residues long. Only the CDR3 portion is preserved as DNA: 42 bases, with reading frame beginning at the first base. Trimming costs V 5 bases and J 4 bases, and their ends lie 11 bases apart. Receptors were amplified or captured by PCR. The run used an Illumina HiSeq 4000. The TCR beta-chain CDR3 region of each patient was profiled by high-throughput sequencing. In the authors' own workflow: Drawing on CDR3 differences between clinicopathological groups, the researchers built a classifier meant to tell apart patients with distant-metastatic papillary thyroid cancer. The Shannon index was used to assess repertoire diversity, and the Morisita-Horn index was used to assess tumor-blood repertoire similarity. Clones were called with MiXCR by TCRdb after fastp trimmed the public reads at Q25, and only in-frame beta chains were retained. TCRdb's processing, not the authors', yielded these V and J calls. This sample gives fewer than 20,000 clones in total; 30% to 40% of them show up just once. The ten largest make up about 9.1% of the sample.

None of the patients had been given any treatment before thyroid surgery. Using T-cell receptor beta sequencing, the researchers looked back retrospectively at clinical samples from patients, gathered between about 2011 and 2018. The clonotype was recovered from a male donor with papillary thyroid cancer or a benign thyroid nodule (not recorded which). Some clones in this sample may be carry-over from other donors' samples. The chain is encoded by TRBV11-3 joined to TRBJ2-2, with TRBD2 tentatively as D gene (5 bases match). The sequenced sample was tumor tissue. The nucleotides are TGTGCCAGCAGCAAAGACGGAGGCACCGGGGAGCTGTTTTTT. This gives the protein CASSKDGGTGELFF.